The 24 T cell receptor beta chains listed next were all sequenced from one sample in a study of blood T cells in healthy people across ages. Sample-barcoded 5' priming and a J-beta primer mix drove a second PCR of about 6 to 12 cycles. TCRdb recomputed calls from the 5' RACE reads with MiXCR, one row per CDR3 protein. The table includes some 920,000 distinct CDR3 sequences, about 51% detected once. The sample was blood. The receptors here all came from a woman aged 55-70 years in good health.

CDR3 residues: CASSDLWSANEKLFF. DNA of the CDR3: TGTGCCAGCAGTGACCTCTGGTCAGCTAATGAAAAACTGTTTTTT. The rearrangement links TRBV6-4 to TRBJ1-4, with D unclear. V was cut by 2 bases and J by 3 bases, with 10 bases left in between. This CDR3 region has 15 residues. The V gene's germline CDR1 is MRHNA and CDR2 SNTAGT.

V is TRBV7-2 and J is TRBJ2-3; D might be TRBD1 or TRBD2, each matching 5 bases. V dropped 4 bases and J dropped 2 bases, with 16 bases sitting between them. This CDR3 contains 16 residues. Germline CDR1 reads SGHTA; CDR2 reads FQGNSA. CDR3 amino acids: CASSSRQISVTDTQYF. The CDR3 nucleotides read TGTGCCAGCAGCTCGCGACAGATTAGCGTCACAGATACGCAGTATTTT.

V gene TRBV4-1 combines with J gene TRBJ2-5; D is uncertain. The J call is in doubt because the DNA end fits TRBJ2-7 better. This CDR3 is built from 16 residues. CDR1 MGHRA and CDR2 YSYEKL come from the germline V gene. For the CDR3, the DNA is TGCGCCAGCAGCCAAGTGGAACACCCAGGAAGGGTCGAGCAGTACTTC. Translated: CASSQVEHPGRVEQYF.

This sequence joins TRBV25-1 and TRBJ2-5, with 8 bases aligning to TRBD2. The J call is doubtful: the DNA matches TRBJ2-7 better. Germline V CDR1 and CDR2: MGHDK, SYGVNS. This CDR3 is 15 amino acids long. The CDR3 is CASSESVGLAYEQYF. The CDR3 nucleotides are TGTGCCAGCAGTGAAAGTGTGGGACTAGCCTACGAGCAGTACTTC.

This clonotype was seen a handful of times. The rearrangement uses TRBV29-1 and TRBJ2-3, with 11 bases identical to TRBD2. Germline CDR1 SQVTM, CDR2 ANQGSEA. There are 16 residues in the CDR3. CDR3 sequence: CRRKGLAVVGTDTQYF. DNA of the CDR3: TGCAGACGTAAGGGACTAGCGGTGGTGGGCACAGATACGCAGTATTTT.

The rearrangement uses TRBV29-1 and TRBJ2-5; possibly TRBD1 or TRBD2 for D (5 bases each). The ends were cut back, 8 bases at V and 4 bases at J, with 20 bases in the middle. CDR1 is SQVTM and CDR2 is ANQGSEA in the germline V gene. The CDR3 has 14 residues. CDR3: CSIGRGVGGETQYF. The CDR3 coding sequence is TGCAGCATAGGACGAGGGGTCGGAGGAGAGACCCAGTACTTC.

The CDR3 is CSAIVLSGANVLTF. Here the CDR3 DNA reads TGCAGTGCTATAGTGTTATCTGGGGCCAACGTCCTGACTTTC. The chain joins TRBV20-1 to TRBJ2-6, with D unresolved. Germline CDR1 reads DFQATT; CDR2 reads SNEGSKA (reference sequence). V lost 4 bases and J lost 1, with 8 bases in between. CDR3 size: 14 residues.

CDR3 residues: CATSPYVGRQSYEQYF. CDR3 coding DNA: TGTGCCACCAGCCCCTACGTGGGACGCCAATCCTACGAGCAGTACTTC. The chain carries TRBV15 and TRBJ2-7; D might be TRBD1 or TRBD2, each matching 5 bases. Trimming removed 5 bases at V and 1 base at J, with 18 bases between. This CDR3 contains 16 residues. The germline V gene encodes CDR1 LNHNV and CDR2 YYDKDF (reference sequence).

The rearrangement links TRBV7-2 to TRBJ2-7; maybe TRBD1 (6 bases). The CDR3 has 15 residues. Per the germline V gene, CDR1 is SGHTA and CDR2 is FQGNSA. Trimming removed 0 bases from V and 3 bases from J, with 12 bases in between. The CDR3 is CASSLALGTIYEQYF. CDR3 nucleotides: TGTGCCAGCAGCTTAGCGTTGGGGACAATCTACGAGCAGTACTTC.

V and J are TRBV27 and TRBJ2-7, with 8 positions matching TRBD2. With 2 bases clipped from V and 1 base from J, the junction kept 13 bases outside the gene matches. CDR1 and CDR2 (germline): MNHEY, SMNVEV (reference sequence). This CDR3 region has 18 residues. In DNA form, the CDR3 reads TGTGCCAGCAGTTTAAATCAGGGGACCGGGAGGGTATCCTACGAGCAGTACTTC. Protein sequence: CASSLNQGTGRVSYEQYF.

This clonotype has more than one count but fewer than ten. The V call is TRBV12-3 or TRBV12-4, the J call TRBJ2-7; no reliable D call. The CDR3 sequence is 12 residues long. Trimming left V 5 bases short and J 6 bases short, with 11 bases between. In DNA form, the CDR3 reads TGTGCCAGCAGTCAAACATCTATCGAGCAGTACTTC. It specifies CASSQTSIEQYF.

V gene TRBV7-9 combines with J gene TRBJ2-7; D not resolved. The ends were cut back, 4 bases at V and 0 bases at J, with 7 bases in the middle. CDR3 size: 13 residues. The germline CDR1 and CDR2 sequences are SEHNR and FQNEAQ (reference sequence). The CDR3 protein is CASSYPLSYEQYF. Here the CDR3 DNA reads TGTGCCAGCAGCTATCCTCTCTCCTACGAGCAGTACTTC. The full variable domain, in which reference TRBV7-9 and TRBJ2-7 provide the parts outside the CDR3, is DTGVSQNPRHKITKRGQNVTFRCDPISEHNRLYWYRQTLGQGPEFLTYFQNEAQLEKSRLLSDRFSAERPKGSFSTLEIQRTEQGDSAMYLCASSYPLSYEQYFGPGTRLTVT.

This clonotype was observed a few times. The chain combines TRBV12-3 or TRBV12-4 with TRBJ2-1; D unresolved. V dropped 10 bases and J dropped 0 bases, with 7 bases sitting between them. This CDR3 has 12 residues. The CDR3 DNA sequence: TGTGCCACTTTTAGCTCCTACAATGAGCAGTTCTTC. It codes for CATFSSYNEQFF.

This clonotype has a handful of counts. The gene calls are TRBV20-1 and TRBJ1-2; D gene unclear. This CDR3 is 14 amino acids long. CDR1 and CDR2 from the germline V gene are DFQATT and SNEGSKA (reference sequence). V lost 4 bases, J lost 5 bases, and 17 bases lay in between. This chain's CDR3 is CSATSLGREYGYTF. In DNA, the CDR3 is TGCAGTGCTACATCCCTAGGGAGGGAGTATGGCTACACCTTC.

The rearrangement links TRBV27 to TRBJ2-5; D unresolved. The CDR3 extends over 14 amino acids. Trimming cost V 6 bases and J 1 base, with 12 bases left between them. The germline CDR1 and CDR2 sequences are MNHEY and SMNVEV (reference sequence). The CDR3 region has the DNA TGTGCCAGCAGCCCCATCGGATCCCAAGAGACCCAGTACTTC. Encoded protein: CASSPIGSQETQYF.

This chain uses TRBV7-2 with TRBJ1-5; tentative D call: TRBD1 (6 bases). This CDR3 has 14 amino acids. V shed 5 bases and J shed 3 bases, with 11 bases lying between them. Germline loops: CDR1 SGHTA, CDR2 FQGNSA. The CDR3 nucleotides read TGTGCCAGCAGCCCGACAGGAGCCAATCAGCCCCAGCATTTT. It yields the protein CASSPTGANQPQHF.

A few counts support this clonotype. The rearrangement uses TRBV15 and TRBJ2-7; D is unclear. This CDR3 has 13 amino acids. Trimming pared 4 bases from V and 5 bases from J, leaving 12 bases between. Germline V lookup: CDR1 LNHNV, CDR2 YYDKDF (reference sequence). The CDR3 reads CATSTMLGHEQYF. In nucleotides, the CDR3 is TGTGCCACCAGCACAATGTTGGGCCACGAGCAGTACTTC.

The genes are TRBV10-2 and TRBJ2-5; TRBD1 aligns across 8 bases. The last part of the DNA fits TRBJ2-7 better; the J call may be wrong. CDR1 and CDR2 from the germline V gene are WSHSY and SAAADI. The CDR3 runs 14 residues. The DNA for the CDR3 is TGCGCCAGCAGACAGGGACAGGCGGGTTACGAGCAGTACTTC. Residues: CASRQGQAGYEQYF.

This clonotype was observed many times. Here the CDR3 DNA reads TGCGCCAGCAGCCTGGGACAGGGGGCTTCCGAGACCCAGTACTTC. It encodes CASSLGQGASETQYF. The V and J genes are TRBV5-1 and TRBJ2-5; 12 nucleotides line up with TRBD1. The CDR3 consists of 15 residues. The V gene's germline CDR1 is SGHRS and CDR2 YFSETQ. Unmatched junction bases numbered 6, after V lost 4 bases and J lost 5 bases.

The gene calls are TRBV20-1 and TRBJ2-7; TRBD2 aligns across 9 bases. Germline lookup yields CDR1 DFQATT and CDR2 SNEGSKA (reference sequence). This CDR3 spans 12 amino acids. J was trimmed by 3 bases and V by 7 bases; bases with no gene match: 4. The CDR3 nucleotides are TGCAGTGGAGTAGCGGGAGACTACGAGCAGTACTTC. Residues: CSGVAGDYEQYF.

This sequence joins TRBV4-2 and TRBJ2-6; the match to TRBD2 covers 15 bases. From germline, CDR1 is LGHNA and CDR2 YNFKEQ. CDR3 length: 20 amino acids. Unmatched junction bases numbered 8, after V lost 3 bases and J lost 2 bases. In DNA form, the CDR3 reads TGTGCCAGCAGCCAGATGGGACTAGCGGGAGGTGTAACTGGGGCCAACGTCCTGACTTTC. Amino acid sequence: CASSQMGLAGGVTGANVLTF.

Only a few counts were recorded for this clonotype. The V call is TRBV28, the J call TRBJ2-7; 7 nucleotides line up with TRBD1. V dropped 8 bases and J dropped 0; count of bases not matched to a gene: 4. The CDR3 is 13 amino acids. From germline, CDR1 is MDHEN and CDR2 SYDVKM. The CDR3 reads CASARDSSYEQYF. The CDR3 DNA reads TGTGCCAGCGCCCGGGACAGCTCCTACGAGCAGTACTTC.

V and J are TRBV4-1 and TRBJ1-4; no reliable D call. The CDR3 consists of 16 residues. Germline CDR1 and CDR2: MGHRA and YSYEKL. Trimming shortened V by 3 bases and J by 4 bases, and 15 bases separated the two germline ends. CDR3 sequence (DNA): TGCGCCAGCAGCCAGGGCAAGGAGACGGTTAATGAAAAACTGTTTTTT. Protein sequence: CASSQGKETVNEKLFF.

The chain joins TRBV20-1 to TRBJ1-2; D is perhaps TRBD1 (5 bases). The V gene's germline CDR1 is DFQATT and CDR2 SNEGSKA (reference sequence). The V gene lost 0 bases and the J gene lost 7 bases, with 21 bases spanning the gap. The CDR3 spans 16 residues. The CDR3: CSARDARTPTLGGYTF. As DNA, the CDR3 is TGCAGTGCTAGAGATGCTAGGACACCCACCCTAGGTGGCTACACCTTC.